The 5 T cell receptor beta chains listed next were all sequenced from one sample in a study of vaccination and CD4 T cells after COVID-19. Treatment meaning: roughly nine-day PBMC culture with coronavirus spike peptide pools or control peptides (ViraFEST assay). The Oncomine TCR Beta short-read assay sequenced DNA from cultured CD4+ T cells. TCRdb fed the PCR reads into MiXCR, producing one record per CDR3 protein. The table lists more than 10,000 distinct CDR3 sequences, approximately 46% of them singletons, with less than 9.5% in the top ten. No antigen has been identified for these receptors. Material: CD4+ T cells from blood, cultured in vitro, obtained after SARS-CoV-2 vaccination. These receptors originate from a human donor who had recovered from COVID-19.

This clonotype was observed a handful of times. The rearrangement uses TRBV20-1 and TRBJ2-7; 7 nucleotides align to TRBD2. Germline V gene data show CDR1 as DFQATT and CDR2 as SNEGSKA (reference sequence). The V and J ends lost 0 bases and 0 bases, in that order; junction bases with no gene match: 11. The CDR3 totals 17 residues. The CDR3 reads CSARDMVTSASSYEQYF. Written as DNA, the CDR3 is TGCAGTGCTAGAGATATGGTAACTAGCGCGAGCTCCTACGAGCAGTACTTC.

This clonotype was seen only a few times. The gene calls are TRBV5-4 and TRBJ2-7; the D is unclear. The CDR3 has 14 amino acids. The germline gives CDR1 SGHNT, CDR2 YYREEE (reference sequence). Between the trimmed V and J ends, which lost 0 bases and 4 bases, there was a span of 11 bases. CDR3 in amino acids: CASSLGFQSYEQYF. The CDR3 DNA follows: TGTGCCAGCAGCTTGGGTTTCCAGTCGTACGAGCAGTACTTC.

Only a few counts were recorded for this clonotype. The chain links TRBV7-9 to TRBJ1-6; D is uncertain. This CDR3 is 15 amino acids long. Germline lookup yields CDR1 SEHNR and CDR2 FQNEAQ (reference sequence). Trimming removed 5 bases at V and 4 bases at J, with 12 bases between. The CDR3 reads CASSLGVGYNSPLHF. The CDR3 region has the DNA TGTGCCAGCAGCCTTGGGGTGGGATATAATTCACCCCTCCACTTT.

This clonotype was detected a few times. The rearrangement links TRBV24-1 to TRBJ2-3; D not resolved. Trimming stripped 4 bases from V and 2 bases from J, with 9 bases between. The CDR3 covers 14 residues. Germline values: CDR1 KGHDR, CDR2 SFDVKD. CDR3 sequence reads: CATSEGPYTDTQYF. Here the CDR3 DNA reads TGTGCCACCAGTGAAGGGCCGTACACAGATACGCAGTATTTT.

V and J are TRBV18 and TRBJ2-1, with 8 positions matching TRBD1. The J segment lost 5 bases and the V segment lost 0 bases, leaving 3 bases of the junction unmatched. The CDR3 runs 15 residues. The V gene's germline CDR1 is KGHSH and CDR2 LQKENI. The CDR3 DNA reads TGTGCCAGCTCACCACCGACAGGGGTCGACAATGAGCAGTTCTTC. It encodes CASSPPTGVDNEQFF.